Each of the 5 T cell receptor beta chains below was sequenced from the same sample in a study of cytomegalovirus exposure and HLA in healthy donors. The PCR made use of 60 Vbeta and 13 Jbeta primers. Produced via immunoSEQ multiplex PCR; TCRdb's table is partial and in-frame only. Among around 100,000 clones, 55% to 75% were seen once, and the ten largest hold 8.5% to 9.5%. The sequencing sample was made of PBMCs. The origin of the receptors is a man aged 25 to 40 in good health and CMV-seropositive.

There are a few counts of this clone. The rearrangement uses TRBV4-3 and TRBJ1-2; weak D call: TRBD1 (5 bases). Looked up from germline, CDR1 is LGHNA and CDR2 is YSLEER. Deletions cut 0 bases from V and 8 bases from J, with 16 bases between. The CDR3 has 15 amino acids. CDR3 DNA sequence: TGCGCCAGCAGCCAAGATGCAGGGAAGAGTGGGGGCTACACCTTC. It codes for CASSQDAGKSGGYTF.

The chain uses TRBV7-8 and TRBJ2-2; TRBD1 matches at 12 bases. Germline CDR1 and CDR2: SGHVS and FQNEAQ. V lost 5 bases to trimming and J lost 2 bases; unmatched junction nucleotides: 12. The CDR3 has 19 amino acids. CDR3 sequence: CASSARDRGRRRNTGELFF. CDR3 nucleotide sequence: TGTGCCAGCAGCGCCCGGGACAGGGGGCGTCGGAGAAACACCGGGGAGCTGTTTTTT. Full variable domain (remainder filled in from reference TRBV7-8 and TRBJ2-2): GAGVSQSPRYKVAKRGQDVALRCDPISGHVSLFWYQQALGQGPEFLTYFQNEAQLDKSGLPSDRFFAERPEGSVSTLKIQRTQQEDSAVYLCASSARDRGRRRNTGELFFGEGSRLTVL.

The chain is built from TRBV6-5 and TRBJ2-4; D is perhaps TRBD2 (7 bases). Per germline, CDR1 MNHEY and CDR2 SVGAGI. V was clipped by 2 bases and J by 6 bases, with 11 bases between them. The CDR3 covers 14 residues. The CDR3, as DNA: TGTGCCAGCAGTTACGGGGGGGCCGGAAACATTCAGTACTTC. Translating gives CASSYGGAGNIQYF.

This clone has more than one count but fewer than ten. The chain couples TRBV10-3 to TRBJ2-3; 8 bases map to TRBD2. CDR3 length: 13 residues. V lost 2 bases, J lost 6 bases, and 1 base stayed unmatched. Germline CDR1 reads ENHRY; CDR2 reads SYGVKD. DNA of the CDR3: TGTGCCATCAGTGAGCGACTAGCGGATACGCAGTATTTT. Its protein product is CAISERLADTQYF.

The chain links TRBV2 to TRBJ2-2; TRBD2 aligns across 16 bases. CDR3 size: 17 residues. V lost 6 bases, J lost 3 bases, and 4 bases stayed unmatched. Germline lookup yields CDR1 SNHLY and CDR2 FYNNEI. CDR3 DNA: TGTGCCAGCAGAGGGACTAGCGGGGGGGCGGACACCGGGGAGCTGTTTTTT. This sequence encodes CASRGTSGGADTGELFF. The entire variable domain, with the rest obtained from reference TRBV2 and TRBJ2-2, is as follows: EPEVTQTPSHQVTQMGQEVILRCVPISNHLYFYWYRQILGQKVEFLVSFYNNEISEKSEIFDDQFSVERPDGSNFTLKIRSTKLEDSAMYFCASRGTSGGADTGELFFGEGSRLTVL.